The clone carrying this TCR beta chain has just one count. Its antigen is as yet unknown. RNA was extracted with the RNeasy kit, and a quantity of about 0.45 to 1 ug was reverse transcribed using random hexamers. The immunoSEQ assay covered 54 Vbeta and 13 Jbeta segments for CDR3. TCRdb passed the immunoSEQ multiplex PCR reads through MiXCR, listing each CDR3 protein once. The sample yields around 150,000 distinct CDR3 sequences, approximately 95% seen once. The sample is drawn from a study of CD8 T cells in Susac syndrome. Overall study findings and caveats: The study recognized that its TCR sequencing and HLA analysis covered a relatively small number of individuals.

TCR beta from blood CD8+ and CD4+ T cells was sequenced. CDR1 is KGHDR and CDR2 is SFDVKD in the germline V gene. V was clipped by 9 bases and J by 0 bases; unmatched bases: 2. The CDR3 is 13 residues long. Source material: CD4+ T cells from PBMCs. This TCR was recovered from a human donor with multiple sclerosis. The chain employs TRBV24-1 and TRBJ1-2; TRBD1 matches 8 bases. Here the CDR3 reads CATRGQANYGYTF. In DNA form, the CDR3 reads TGTGCCACCCGGGGACAGGCTAACTATGGCTACACCTTC.